This TCR beta chain was identified during a study of post-analysis software for immune sequencing data. Study-level background: Disease courses included relapsing-remitting, secondary progressive and progressive-relapsing multiple sclerosis.

The length of the CDR3 is 15 residues. CDR1 is DFQATT and CDR2 is SNEGSKA in the germline V gene (reference sequence). Trimming pared 0 bases from V and 8 bases from J, leaving 14 bases between. The study's findings and limits: TRBV5-6, TRBV5-1 and TRBV20-1 belonged to a set of roughly five TRBV segments that were more frequent in patients than controls. People with multiple sclerosis had a significantly lower normalized Chao1 diversity than controls did.

Included in the TCR beta cDNA libraries were unique molecular identifiers. TCRdb recomputed calls from the PCR reads with MiXCR, one row per CDR3 protein. This table holds about 460,000 distinct CDR3 sequences, roughly 45% found once. With regard to this clonotype: Its antigen is not known.

Sequencing was carried out using blood. The chain carries TRBV20-1 and TRBJ1-6; D perhaps matches TRBD1 (5 bases). This clonotype was obtained from a girl aged 5 to 17 with multiple sclerosis. Written as DNA, the CDR3 is TGCAGTGCTAGAGATCAGGCAGGGTCTGATTCACCCCTCCACTTT. Translated: CSARDQAGSDSPLHF.